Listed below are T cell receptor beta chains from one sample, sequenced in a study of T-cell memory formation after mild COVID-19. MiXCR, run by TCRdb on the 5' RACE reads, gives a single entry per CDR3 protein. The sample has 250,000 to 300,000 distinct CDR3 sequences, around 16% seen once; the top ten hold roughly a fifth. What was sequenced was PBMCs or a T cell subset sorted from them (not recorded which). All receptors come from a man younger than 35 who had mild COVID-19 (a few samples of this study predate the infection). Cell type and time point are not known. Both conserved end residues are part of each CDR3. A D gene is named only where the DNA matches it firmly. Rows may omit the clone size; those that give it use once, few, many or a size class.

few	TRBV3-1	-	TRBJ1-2	CASSQGGHGYTF	TGTGCCAGCAGCCAAGGAGGGCATGGCTACACCTTC
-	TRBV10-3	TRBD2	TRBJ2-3	CAISLAGVKDTQYF	TGTGCCATCAGTTTAGCGGGGGTCAAAGATACGCAGTATTTT
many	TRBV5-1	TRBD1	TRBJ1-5	CASSQWTGDQPQHF	TGCGCCAGCAGCCAGTGGACAGGCGATCAGCCCCAGCATTTT
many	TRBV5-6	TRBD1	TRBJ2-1	CASSFSGTGNYNEQFF	TGTGCCAGCAGCTTTTCGGGGACAGGGAATTACAATGAGCAGTTCTTC
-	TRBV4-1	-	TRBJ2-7	CASSPRTNADEQYF	TGCGCCAGCAGCCCCCGTACTAACGCGGACGAGCAGTACTTC
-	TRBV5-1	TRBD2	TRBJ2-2	CASSWAPLAGNTGELFF	TGCGCCAGCAGCTGGGCACCACTAGCGGGAAATACCGGGGAGCTGTTTTTT
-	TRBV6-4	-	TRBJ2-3	CASSEQASTDTQYF	TGTGCCAGCAGTGAACAGGCCAGCACAGATACGCAGTATTTT
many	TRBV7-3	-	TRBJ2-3	CASSEEPWAKASDTQYF	TGTGCCAGCAGCGAGGAGCCCTGGGCGAAGGCGTCAGATACGCAGTATTTT
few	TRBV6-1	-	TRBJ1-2	CASKRRAEFYGYTF	TGTGCCAGCAAACGACGGGCAGAGTTCTATGGCTACACCTTC
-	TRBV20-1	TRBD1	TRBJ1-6	CSARKDRESPLHF	TGCAGTGCTAGAAAGGACAGGGAATCACCCCTCCACTTT
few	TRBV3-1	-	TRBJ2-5	CASSPPWGGPETQYF	TGTGCCAGCAGCCCCCCGTGGGGGGGCCCGGAGACCCAGTACTTC
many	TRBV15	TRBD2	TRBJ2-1	CATSNLVGGGTLGEQFF	TGTGCCACCAGCAACCTCGTGGGCGGGGGGACCCTAGGTGAGCAGTTCTTC
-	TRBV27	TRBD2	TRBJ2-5	CASRIAGGLRETQYF	TGTGCCAGCAGGATAGCGGGGGGCCTGAGGGAGACCCAGTACTTC
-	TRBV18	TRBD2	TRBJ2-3	CASSPRTGTSGTDTQYF	TGTGCCAGCTCACCAAGAACAGGGACTAGCGGGACAGATACGCAGTATTTT
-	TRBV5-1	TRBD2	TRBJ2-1	CASSVAGVNEQFF	TGCGCCAGCTCCGTAGCGGGGGTCAATGAGCAGTTCTTC
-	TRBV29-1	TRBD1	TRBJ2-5	CSVGTGGLAQYF	TGCAGCGTTGGGACAGGGGGGCTGGCCCAGTACTTC
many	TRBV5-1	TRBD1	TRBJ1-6	CASSLESPGQGIRGLYNSPLHF	TGCGCCAGCAGCTTGGAATCTCCAGGACAGGGGATTCGGGGCCTTTATAATTCACCCCTCCACTTT
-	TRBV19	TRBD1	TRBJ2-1	CASSWDSNEQFF	TGTGCCAGTAGCTGGGACAGCAATGAGCAGTTCTTC
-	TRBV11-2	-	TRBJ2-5	CASSSVTRRQTQYF	TGTGCCAGCAGCTCCGTAACTAGGAGACAGACCCAGTACTTC
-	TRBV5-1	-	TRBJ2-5	CASSMDMPPETQYF	TGCGCCAGCAGCATGGACATGCCGCCGGAGACCCAGTACTTC
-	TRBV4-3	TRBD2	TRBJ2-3	CASSSLAGRKDTQYF	TGCGCCAGCAGCTCGCTAGCGGGGCGGAAAGATACGCAGTATTTT
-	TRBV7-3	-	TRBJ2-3	CASSWAYGRTDTQYF	TGTGCCAGCAGCTGGGCGTACGGCCGCACAGATACGCAGTATTTT
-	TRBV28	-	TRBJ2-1	CASSFRLGRGRDEQFF	TGTGCCAGCAGTTTTCGGTTGGGCAGGGGTCGCGATGAGCAGTTCTTC
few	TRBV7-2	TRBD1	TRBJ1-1	CASSLATGATGEAFF	TGTGCCAGCAGCTTAGCGACAGGGGCCACGGGTGAAGCTTTCTTT
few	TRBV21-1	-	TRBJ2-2	CASSNGEVTPGSCFF	-
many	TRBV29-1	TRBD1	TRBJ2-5	CSGGLQGDETQYF	TGCAGCGGCGGGTTACAGGGGGACGAGACCCAGTACTTC
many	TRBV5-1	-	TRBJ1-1	CASSQQGRNTEAFF	TGCGCCAGCAGCCAACAGGGCAGGAACACTGAAGCTTTCTTT
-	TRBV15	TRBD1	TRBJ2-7	CATRDRGTYEQYF	TGTGCCACTCGGGACAGGGGAACCTACGAGCAGTACTTC
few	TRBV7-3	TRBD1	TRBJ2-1	CASSPGQSYNEQFF	TGTGCCAGCAGCCCGGGACAGTCCTACAATGAGCAGTTCTTC
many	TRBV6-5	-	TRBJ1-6	CASSQQENSPLHF	TGTGCCAGCAGTCAACAAGAAAATTCACCCCTCCACTTT
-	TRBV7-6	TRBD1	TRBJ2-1	CASSQGTGTGQFF	TGTGCCAGCAGTCAGGGAACCGGGACAGGGCAGTTCTTC
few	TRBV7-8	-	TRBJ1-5	CASSFVNQPQHF	TGTGCCAGCAGCTTTGTTAATCAGCCCCAGCATTTT
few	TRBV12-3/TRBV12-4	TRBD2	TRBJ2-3	CASSDSTSGATDTQYF	TGTGCCAGCAGTGATTCCACTAGCGGGGCCACAGATACGCAGTATTTT
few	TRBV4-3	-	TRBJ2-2	CASSQLPLQNGAGELFF	TGCGCCAGCAGCCAGCTACCACTACAAAACGGGGCCGGGGAGCTGTTTTTT
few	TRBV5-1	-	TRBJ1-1	CASSVQTPPNTEAFF	TGCGCCAGCAGCGTTCAGACTCCGCCGAACACTGAAGCTTTCTTT
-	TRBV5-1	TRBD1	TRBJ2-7	CASTMDYTGQVGHEQYF	TGCGCCAGCACCATGGACTACACGGGACAGGTGGGACACGAGCAGTACTTC
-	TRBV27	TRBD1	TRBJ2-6	CASSRKQGAGANVLTF	TGTGCCAGCAGTCGCAAACAGGGGGCTGGGGCCAACGTCCTGACTTTC
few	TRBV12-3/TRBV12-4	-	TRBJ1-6	CASRPRWVSPLHF	TGTGCCAGCAGGCCTCGGTGGGTTTCACCCCTCCACTTT
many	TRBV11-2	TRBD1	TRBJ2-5	CASSSRTGEETQYF	TGTGCCAGCAGCTCCCGGACAGGGGAGGAGACCCAGTACTTC
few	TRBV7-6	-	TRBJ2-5	CASSRMYQLYQETQYF	TGTGCCAGCAGCCGTATGTACCAATTGTACCAAGAGACCCAGTACTTC
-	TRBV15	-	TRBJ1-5	CATSRAGVYSNQPQHF	TGTGCCACCAGCAGGGCAGGAGTTTATAGCAATCAGCCCCAGCATTTT
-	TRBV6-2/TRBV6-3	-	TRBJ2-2	CASSYTGYGELFF	TGTGCCAGCAGTTACACAGGGTACGGGGAGCTGTTTTTT
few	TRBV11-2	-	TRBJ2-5	CASSLAVPKRTQYF	TGTGCCAGCAGCTTAGCGGTACCCAAGAGGACCCAGTACTTC
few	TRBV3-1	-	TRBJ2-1	CASSPGREPYNEQFF	TGTGCCAGCAGCCCAGGACGTGAACCCTACAATGAGCAGTTCTTC
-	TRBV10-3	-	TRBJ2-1	CAISESPGQGGDEQFF	TGTGCCATCAGTGAATCTCCCGGACAGGGAGGGGATGAGCAGTTCTTC
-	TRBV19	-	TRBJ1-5	CASSISQVRRQPQHF	TGTGCCAGTAGTATAAGCCAGGTCCGGAGGCAGCCCCAGCATTTT
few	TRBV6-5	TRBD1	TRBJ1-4	CASSLGQGEKLFF	TGTGCCAGCAGTTTAGGACAGGGAGAAAAACTGTTTTTT
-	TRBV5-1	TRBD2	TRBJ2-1	CASSLLAGGPSYNEQFF	TGCGCCAGCAGCTTACTAGCGGGGGGGCCTTCCTACAATGAGCAGTTCTTC
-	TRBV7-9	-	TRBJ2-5	CASSPQGETQYF	TGTGCCAGCAGCCCACAGGGAGAGACCCAGTACTTC
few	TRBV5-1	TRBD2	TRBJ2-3	CASSLAGATTDTQYF	TGCGCCAGCAGCTTAGCGGGGGCAACCACAGATACGCAGTATTTT
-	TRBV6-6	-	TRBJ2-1	CASQGTYNEQFF	TGTGCCTCCCAGGGTACCTACAATGAGCAGTTCTTC
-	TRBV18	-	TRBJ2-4	CASSPIDTEENIQYF	TGTGCCAGCTCACCAATAGACACTGAGGAAAACATTCAGTACTTC
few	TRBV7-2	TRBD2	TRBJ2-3	CASSLAASGADTQYF	TGTGCCAGCAGCTTAGCGGCTAGCGGGGCAGATACGCAGTATTTT